Sequencing of this TCR beta chain was carried out in a study of CD8+CD57+ T cells in acquired aplastic anemia. Study-wide context: Sorted cells (CD4+ and CD8+) yielded DNA amounts that averaged about 3.4 ug. Researchers reported that healthy donors averaged approximately 9.8 million reads for CD4+ cells. Regarding the study as a whole: Patients and healthy controls showed no significant CD8+ Simpson's diversity difference.

The sample holds many counts of this clonotype. The antigen remains undetermined. Genomic DNA templated the TCR beta VDJ and CDR3 profiling. MiXCR was run by TCRdb on the reads, yielding one entry per CDR3 protein. The top ten clones hold about 15% of a sample with about 190,000 distinct CDR3 sequences, roughly half of them seen once. The V end lost 4 bases, the J end lost 4 bases, and 11 bases lay between the germline ends. The V gene's germline CDR1 is SGHRS and CDR2 YFSETQ. The CDR3 runs to 14 residues. V gene TRBV5-1 combines with J gene TRBJ2-2, with a weak D call TRBD2 (5 bases). The sample taken for sequencing was sorted CD4+, CD8+, or CD8+CD57+ T cells (not recorded which) from PBMCs. The TCR comes from a human donor in good health, serving as a control. CDR3 in amino acids: CASSPIGGTGELFF. In DNA, the CDR3 is TGCGCCAGCAGCCCGATCGGAGGCACCGGGGAGCTGTTTTTT. The full variable domain, completed using reference TRBV5-1 and TRBJ2-2, is KAGVTQTPRYLIKTRGQQVTLSCSPISGHRSVSWYQQTPGQGLQFLFEYFSETQRNKGNFPGRFSGRQFSNSRSEMNVSTLELGDSALYLCASSPIGGTGELFFGEGSRLTVL.